The source of this TCR beta chain is a study of blood T cell repertoires in COVID-19 (dated by TCRdb to 2019 to 2021). Context from the whole study: Collaborator samples came from the United States, Italy and Spain and covered acute and convalescent phases of COVID-19. The repertoires were made available in a free public database intended to serve as a resource for research on the immune response to SARS-CoV-2. A de-identified subject ID, COVID-19 status, age in years and sex were almost always included in the sample metadata. Subjects who had been exposed to COVID-19, were actively infected with it, or had recovered from it provided the deeply sampled blood TCRbeta repertoires that made up the dataset. The material from the prospective study consisted of cDNA or gDNA derived from T cells, B-cell-depleted T cells, or PBMCs. Where HLA class I and class II types were available, the types were taken from metadata supplied by the sample provider, not from assay-based typing. Samples came from the ongoing ImmuneRACE study (first 160 participants) plus 1,254 subjects from 6 global collaborators.

The immunoSEQ Assay, a bias-controlled multiplex PCR, was used to amplify TCRbeta CDR3 regions from genomic DNA. The paper's data handling went like this. The number of nucleated cells in each sample was estimated from the amplification of reference gene primers within the assay. Sequence reads were collapsed and filtered to measure the absolute abundance of every unique TCRbeta CDR3 rearrangement. Productive Simpson clonality was computed per sample as the square root of Simpson's diversity index over productive rearrangements. In its TCRdb copy, this immuneACCESS table keeps in-frame sequences only and misses some clones. Where compared with another copy, unresolved V genes explain less than half of these, and the others have no known cause. The DNA was the basis for D and trimming; V, J and clone size are from that table. This sample is represented by 270,000 or so clones; roughly 85% of them were singletons. Of the sample, roughly 14% falls within the top ten clones.

To note about this clone: Its antigen remains unidentified. No per-base quality is available; no much larger clone lies one base away.

Collaborating institutions collected whole blood in K2EDTA tubes following their own protocols. For TCRbeta analysis, collaborators shipped samples in one of three forms: frozen whole blood, isolated PBMCs, or DNA extracted from either of those sample types. The CDR3 runs 13 residues from the cysteine to the phenylalanine. The sequence is cut down to CDR3 DNA, 39 bases in frame from base 1. The junction carries 7 bases between V and J, which are trimmed by 1 base and 4 bases respectively. The germline V gene (reference sequence) sets CDR1 to LGHDT and CDR2 to YNNKEL. Overall results and qualifications from the work: The quantity of clinical and demographic metadata differed by source and by participant and was supplied without curation.

In this chain, TRBV3-1 (or the pseudogene TRBV3-2) is recombined with TRBJ1-1; TRBD1 is perhaps the D gene, given 5 matching bases. This receptor was taken from a human donor in a cohort sampled during active COVID-19. Sample: peripheral blood. The encoded CDR3 is CASSQGGVTEAFF. The nucleotide sequence is given as TGTGCCAGCAGCCAAGGGGGGGTCACTGAAGCTTTCTTT.